This record concerns one T cell receptor (beta chain) sequence. This receptor's antigen is unknown. Per-base qualities were not stored, and no clone one base away is much larger. The source of the sample is a study of cytomegalovirus exposure and HLA in healthy donors (dated by TCRdb to the late 2010s). About the full investigation: An earlier analysis of more than 550 of the donors reported roughly 300 Gb of sequence data and 117 million unique TCR beta sequences obtained from 180 million or so T cells. Around 330 gigabases of sequencing data and around 85 million unique TCR sequences made up an early release that covered approximately 700 HLA-typed donors. Of the roughly 390 genotyped donors, less than 85% were placed in the genetic ancestry cluster associated with self-reported Caucasian donors. The aim of the study was to test whether cataloging public T cell receptors could identify signatures of past pathogen exposure. The study profiled the T cell repertoires of fewer than 850 subjects by immunosequencing and related them to cytomegalovirus serostatus. Along with the roughly 610-subject first cohort, a separate validation cohort of over a hundred different subjects was used. The study combined high-throughput TCR immunosequencing, statistical association of individual TCRs with disease status, and machine learning to predict cytomegalovirus infection status. To study patterns of TCR occurrence, a later analysis re-analyzed previously published TCR beta repertoires from several hundred donors and added high-resolution HLA genotyping. In the later analysis, no new phenotypic data were used to find candidate immune exposures; instead, reliance was placed on TCR beta sequences and their occurrence across donors. To decide whether each TCR beta V gene segment behaved as functional or pseudogenic, an earlier analysis of approximately 620 of the donors relied on high-throughput TCR beta sequencing. Donor age, sex, ethnicity and CMV serostatus were collected together with the repertoire data. In a later genetic analysis, genome-wide SNP genotypes for about three fifths of the roughly 670 donors were used, and that subset was treated as a discovery cohort. Every repertoire in the discovery cohort had been generated on one and the same sequencing platform. HLA typing included class I and class II loci at four-digit resolution. The number of donors typed differed by locus, with about 629-630 for A, B, C, DRB1 and DQB1, 522 for DQA1, approximately 580 for DPA1, and 450 to 480 for DPB1. Because of strong linkage in the cohort, five DR-DQ haplotypes were treated as single units for association and clustering. Among some 400 genotyped donors of the cohort, an average of around 240,000 unique TCR beta nucleotide sequences were sequenced per donor, roughly a sixth of them non-productive.

The paper's findings and limits, for the study overall: In a later analysis, 16,951 TCR beta sequences were associated with specific HLA alleles at a false discovery rate of 0.05. In a later analysis, TCR association rates were found to vary across HLA loci, with the most associated TCRs seen for DRB1 alleles and the fewest for HLA-C alleles. The study gave a list of about 170 TCR beta chains associated with cytomegalovirus. The 87-base-pair reads could not distinguish some IMGT-functional V segments, including TRBV6-2 and TRBV6-3, so those segments were excluded. According to a later analysis, most CMV-associated TCR beta chains appeared to be HLA-restricted, and the HLA associations seemed to be driven largely by CMV exposure. A further reported finding was that TCR beta sequences accurately predicted the HLA-A and HLA-B alleles for most subjects in the first cohort. An earlier analysis of around 600 of the donors showed that most TCR beta V segments appeared in productive rearrangements either about 87% or about 30% of the time, which broadly matched IMGT annotations. The only immune exposure information available for the cohort was CMV serostatus. Compared with the approximately 670-donor mean, donors in an Asian-associated ancestry cluster had fewer N-insertions in productive TCRs, according to a later genetic analysis. When HLA alleles, especially DR and DQ, strongly co-occurred, attributing TCR associations to individual alleles was difficult. The earlier analysis of nearly 600 of the donors excluded some 16 rarely observed V segments, including chromosome 9 orphons, because counts were too low. In a later analysis, several top co-occurrence clusters were reported to appear linked to parvovirus B19, influenza, CMV and Epstein-Barr virus. Roughly uniform sequencing depth across donors was assumed in presence/absence analyses, although this assumption may not hold. Linkage disequilibrium might explain the correlated functional status among segregating V segments, but an unknown experimental factor could not be ruled out. In a later genetic analysis, a missense DCLRE1C variant was associated with V-gene and J-gene trimming of TCR beta chains, and the association was replicated in an independent cohort. A later analysis found that HLA-associated TCR beta chains were more clonally expanded and had lower generation probabilities than equally common non-associated chains. The classifier was reported to diagnose cytomegalovirus status with high specificity and sensitivity in both the original and validation cohorts. Because HLA typing was missing for some donors at each locus, association tests included only the typed subset. The authors suggested that the approach could potentially be generalized to other disease states and immunological phenotypes. In this cohort, only TCR beta chains were sequenced, and detectable features were limited by the absence of alpha or paired-chain data. A cluster of highly shared sequence variants was judged likely to represent a technical artifact of the sequencing pipeline. A few of the identified cytomegalovirus-associated TCR beta chains were confirmed in vitro to be specific for cytomegalovirus antigens. While some public TCRs were present in many individuals, most TCR sequences turned up only very rarely across donors.

The germline ends are 8 bases apart after V is trimmed by 3 bases and J by 2 bases. The CDR3 holds 15 amino acids from the cysteine to the phenylalanine. Only the CDR3 portion is preserved as DNA: 45 bases, with reading frame beginning at the first base. According to the germline V gene, CDR1 reads KGHSH and CDR2 reads LQKENI. The cohort consisted of some 730 healthy bone marrow donors. At the time of sampling, every cohort member was nominally healthy, though immune exposures that went unrecorded were likely present. The donor was CMV seropositive and belonged to the group of over 250 seropositive cohort members. Every donor gave a peripheral blood sample, and the peripheral blood mononuclear cells from that sample were used for TCR beta sequencing. The Qiagen DNeasy Blood Extraction Kit was used to extract genomic DNA from the blood cell samples. The library was obtained by the immunoSEQ multiplex PCR assay. The multiplex PCR relied on a mix of 60 forward primers for TCR Vbeta segments and 13 reverse primers for TCR Jbeta segments. A multiplex PCR assay on genomic DNA amplified the CDR3 region of rearranged TCR beta genes. The Illumina HiSeq System was used to sequence the amplified TCR beta libraries as 87-base-pair reads. The study's processing was this. Across the 670 or so repertoires, a later analysis counted around 80 million unique TCR beta chains, some 11 million of which were shared by at least two donors. Raw reads were error-corrected and collapsed into unique sequences with a nearest-neighbor algorithm that merged closely related sequences to remove PCR and sequencing errors. CDR3 sequences were aligned to IMGT reference sequences to assign V, D and J gene segments. For a sequence to be retained, a match of at least six nucleotides to both a V gene segment and a J gene segment was required. Rearrangements were called productive when the CDR3 lacked stop codons and stayed in frame with V and J; all others were non-productive. Following IMGT convention, CDR3 was defined as the stretch from the second conserved V-encoded cysteine to the conserved J-encoded phenylalanine. The earlier analysis of 587 of the donors excluded any sequence lacking an unambiguous match to a single V gene segment. In an earlier analysis of some 590 of the donors, a V segment was called functional when productive rearrangements were above 56.7%, and segregating when the standard deviation between donors exceeded 5%. A statistical classification framework was built for diagnosing cytomegalovirus status from the catalog of TCR beta chain sequences. A later analysis assigned V and J genes by comparing TCR nucleotide sequences with IMGT/GENE-DB human TR gene sequences. The TCRdist pipeline was used in a later analysis to assign CDR3 sequences and most-parsimonious VDJ recombination scenarios. In a later analysis, each TCR beta chain was defined by its CDR3 amino acid sequence together with its V-gene family, and reads without a unique V-gene family were excluded. As a way to deal with suspected cross-contamination and a sequencing artifact, a later analysis dropped 450 to 600 nucleotide sequences that were highly shared and had low generation probability. For each public chain, a later analysis derived a clonal expansion index from normalized ranks of inferred template counts within each repertoire. Generation probabilities in a later analysis came from a VDJ recombination model fitted to out-of-frame rearrangements, and those results were checked against IGoR. In a later analysis, hypergeometric tests were used to score TCR-TCR, TCR-HLA and TCR-CMV co-occurrence, with a repertoire-size bias correction applied to TCR pairs. A later analysis estimated false discovery rates by permuting HLA or CMV assignments 20 times. In a later analysis, co-occurring TCRs were grouped using DBSCAN, and TCRdist sequence similarity was added for clustering within HLA-allele-positive subsets. For co-occurrence clustering, repertoires with fewer than 30,000 or more than 120,000 public chains were excluded, along with a handful of repertoires with anomalous nucleotide sharing. This immuneACCESS table, as held by TCRdb, lists in-frame sequences with V and J called but not all clones. Of the missing ones, under half trace to an unresolved V gene in checked studies; the others have no known cause. The V and J calls and clone size are taken from that table; D and trimming were inferred from the DNA. Across this sample there are some 110,000 clones, with nearly 80% seen only once. The top ten clones comprise approximately 5% of the sample.

The specimen sequenced was PBMCs. The origin of this receptor is a man between 60 and 75 years old in good health and CMV-seropositive. The chain couples TRBV18 to TRBJ2-6; matching of 5 bases hints at TRBD2 as the D gene. The CDR3 protein: CASSPTEAGANVLTF. The DNA sequence reads TGTGCCAGCTCACCGACGGAGGCTGGGGCCAACGTCCTGACTTTC.